This T cell receptor (beta chain) emerged from a study of T cells in Graves' hyperthyroidism and ophthalmopathy. Turning to the study itself: At the time of initial diagnosis and before any treatment, peripheral blood was collected.

The table lists this clonotype with a few counts. Template material for amplifying TCR beta CDR3 regions consisted of RNA transcripts. HTBI primers were used for first-round RT-PCR of the TCR CDR3. From the multiplex PCR reads, TCRdb called clonotypes with MiXCR, one entry per CDR3 protein. In the table there are under 650,000 distinct CDR3 sequences, roughly 17% of which are singletons. Sample: blood. The receptor's source is a woman aged 30 to 39 with Graves' hyperthyroidism.

CDR3 sequence (DNA): TGCAGTGCTTCAAAAGCGGTCTACAATGAGCAGTTCTTC. This sequence encodes CSASKAVYNEQFF. The chain links TRBV20-1 to TRBJ2-1, with D perhaps TRBD2 (5 bases). This CDR3 region has 13 residues. Trimming left V 5 bases short and J 3 bases short, with 11 bases between. Germline values: CDR1 DFQATT, CDR2 SNEGSKA (reference sequence).